This T cell receptor beta chain was captured in a study of human T cells and chemical hapten exposure. Background on the study: Throughout a study of approximately 5 months, patients underwent weekly scalp administration of diphenylcyclopropenone doses.

Trimming shortened V by 5 bases and J by 1 base, and 9 bases separated the two germline ends. There are 12 residues in the CDR3. CDR1 and CDR2 from the germline V gene are SQVTM and ANQGSEA. As concerns this clonotype: Its matching antigen is unknown.

TCRdb re-derived calls from the RACE reads in MiXCR, one entry per CDR3 protein. This table has 70,000 to 90,000 distinct CDR3 sequences, 11% appearing once. Study conclusions and caveats: Positive correlation was observed between PT1 expanded TCR counts and patch test score.

Time point given: patch test 3, about 24 weeks after DPC sensitization. Treatment indicated: therapeutic diphenylcyclopropenone sensitization with weekly scalp DPC. Each donor was an alopecia patient between 18 and 70 years of age who qualified for DPC. This receptor was obtained from a woman in her forties or fifties with alopecia areata. Some clones in this sample may be carry-over from other donors' samples. The sample was whole blood, taken in connection with sensitization to the hapten diphenylcyclopropenone (DPC). The chain links TRBV29-1 to TRBJ2-7, with D hard to call. The CDR3, as DNA: TGCAGCGTTCCGGGCGTATCCTACGAGCAGTACTTC. It encodes CSVPGVSYEQYF.